The 5 T cell receptor beta chains reported below all come from one sample, sequenced in a study of STAT5B mutations in CD4+ large granular lymphocyte leukemia. Clones were read by immunoSEQ multiplex PCR, and TCRdb kept only the in-frame ones, dropping some. The profile shows some 30,000 clones, 60% to 85% of them singletons. Sequencing input: CD4+ T cells from blood buffy coats. All receptors derive from a human donor in good health.

This clone has a single count. The CDR3 loop is CASSIRTVSSYEQYF. The CDR3 region has the DNA TGCGCCAGCAGCATCCGGACAGTCTCCTCCTACGAGCAGTACTTC. The chain uses TRBV4-1 and TRBJ2-7, with D possibly matching TRBD1 (6 bases). Germline V CDR1 and CDR2: MGHRA, YSYEKL. V was trimmed by 5 bases and J by 0 bases, leaving 14 bases between them. The CDR3 consists of 15 residues.

This clone appeared a single time. The chain carries TRBV21-1 and TRBJ2-1; the table's D call TRBD2 went unverified against the DNA. TRBV21-1 has pseudogene status. This CDR3 is 18 amino acids long. This chain's CDR3 is CASSKYCQTSDTYNEQFF. The CDR3 DNA sequence: TGTGCCAGCAGCAAATACTGCCAGACTAGCGATACCTACAATGAGCAGTTCTTC.

This CDR3 reads CASSIGLAYNEQFF. DNA of the CDR3: TGTGCCAGCAGCATCGGACTAGCTTACAATGAGCAGTTCTTC. The V and J genes are TRBV7-8 and TRBJ2-1; 8 nucleotides match TRBD2. Germline V lookup: CDR1 SGHVS, CDR2 FQNEAQ. The CDR3 runs 14 residues. The ends lost 5 bases at V and 4 bases at J; junction bases unmatched: 4. Full variable domain (rest looked up from reference TRBV7-8 and TRBJ2-1): GAGVSQSPRYKVAKRGQDVALRCDPISGHVSLFWYQQALGQGPEFLTYFQNEAQLDKSGLPSDRFFAERPEGSVSTLKIQRTQQEDSAVYLCASSIGLAYNEQFFGPGTRLTVL.

This clone was seen a few times. The chain carries TRBV6-5 and TRBJ2-7; D remains unclear. CDR3 length: 14 residues. Between the trimmed V and J ends, which lost 0 bases and 1 base, there was a span of 7 bases. Germline assignment: CDR1 MNHEY and CDR2 SVGAGI. CDR3 coding DNA: TGTGCCAGCAGTTACTCAGGGCGTTCCTACGAGCAGTACTTC. Translation: CASSYSGRSYEQYF.

The count of this clone is one. The rearrangement uses TRBV6-1 and TRBJ2-1; D gene unclear. CDR3 length: 13 amino acids. Per the germline V gene, CDR1 is MNHNS and CDR2 is SASEGT. V dropped 7 bases and J dropped 4 bases, with 11 bases sitting between them. CDR3 coding DNA: TGTGCCAGCACACCCTCGTGGTACAATGAGCAGTTCTTC. Translation: CASTPSWYNEQFF.